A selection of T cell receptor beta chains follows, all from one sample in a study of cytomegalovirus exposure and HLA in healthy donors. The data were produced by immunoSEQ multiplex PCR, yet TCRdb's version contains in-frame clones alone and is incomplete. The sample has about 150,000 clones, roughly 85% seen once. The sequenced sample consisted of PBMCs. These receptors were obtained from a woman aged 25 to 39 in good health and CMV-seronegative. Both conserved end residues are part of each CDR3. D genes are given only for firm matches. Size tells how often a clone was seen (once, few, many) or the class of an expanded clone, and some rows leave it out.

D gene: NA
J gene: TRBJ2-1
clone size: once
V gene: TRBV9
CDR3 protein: CASSVRWTYNEQFF
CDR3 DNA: TGTGCCAGCAGCGTTCGTTGGACTTACAATGAGCAGTTCTTC

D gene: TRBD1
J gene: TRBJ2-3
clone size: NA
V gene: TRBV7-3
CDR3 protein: CASSPPGDRATQYF
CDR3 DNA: TGTGCCAGCAGCCCTCCAGGGGACAGGGCAACGCAGTATTTT

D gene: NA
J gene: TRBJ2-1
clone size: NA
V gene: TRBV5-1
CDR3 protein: CASISSGAEQFF
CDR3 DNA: TGCGCCAGCATATCATCTGGGGCGGAGCAGTTCTTC

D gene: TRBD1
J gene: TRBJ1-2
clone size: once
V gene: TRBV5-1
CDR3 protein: CASSARDRGSYGYTF
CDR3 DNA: TGCGCCAGCAGCGCCCGTGACAGGGGGAGCTATGGCTACACCTTC

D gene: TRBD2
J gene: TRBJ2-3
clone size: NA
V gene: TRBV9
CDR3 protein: CASSRTSGLASTDTQYF
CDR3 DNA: TGTGCCAGCAGTCGGACTAGCGGCCTTGCTAGCACAGATACGCAGTATTTT

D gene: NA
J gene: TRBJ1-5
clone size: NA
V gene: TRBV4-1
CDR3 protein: CASSQGVSFSNQPQHF
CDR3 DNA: TGCGCCAGCAGCCAAGGCGTTTCTTTTAGCAATCAGCCCCAGCATTTT

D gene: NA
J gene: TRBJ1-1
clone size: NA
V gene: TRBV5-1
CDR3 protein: CASSLGTGTKGAFF
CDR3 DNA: TGCGCCAGCAGCTTGGGAACAGGGACAAAGGGAGCTTTCTTT

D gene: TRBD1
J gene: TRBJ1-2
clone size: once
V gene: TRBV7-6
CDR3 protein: CASSLASGQGYGYTF
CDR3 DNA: TGTGCCAGCAGCTTAGCTTCCGGACAGGGTTATGGCTACACCTTC

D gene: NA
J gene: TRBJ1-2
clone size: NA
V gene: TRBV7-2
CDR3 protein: CASSLARGGRGYTF
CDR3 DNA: TGTGCCAGCAGCTTAGCGCGGGGGGGTCGTGGCTACACCTTC

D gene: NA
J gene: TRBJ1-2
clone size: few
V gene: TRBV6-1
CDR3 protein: CATRQVNYGYTF
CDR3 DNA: TGTGCCACCCGACAGGTTAACTATGGCTACACCTTC

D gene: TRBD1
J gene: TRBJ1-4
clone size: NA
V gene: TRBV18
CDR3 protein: CASSPQGTGLAELFF
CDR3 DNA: TGTGCCAGCTCACCGCAAGGGACAGGCCTCGCGGAACTGTTTTTT

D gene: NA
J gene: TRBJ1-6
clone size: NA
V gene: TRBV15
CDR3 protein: CATSDAVSYNSPLHF
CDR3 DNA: TGTGCCACCAGTGATGCAGTCTCCTATAATTCACCCCTCCACTTT

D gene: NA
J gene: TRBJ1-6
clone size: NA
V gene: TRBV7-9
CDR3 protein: CASSLGPGNSPLHF
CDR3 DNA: TGTGCCAGCAGCCTGGGCCCAGGGAATTCACCCCTCCACTTT

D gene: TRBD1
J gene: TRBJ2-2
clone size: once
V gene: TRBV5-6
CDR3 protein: CASSHTGVGTGELFF
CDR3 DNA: TGTGCCAGCAGCCATACAGGGGTTGGGACCGGGGAGCTGTTTTTT

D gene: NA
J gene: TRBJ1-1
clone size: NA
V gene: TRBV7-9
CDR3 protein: CASSPYREGTEAFF
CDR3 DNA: TGTGCCAGCAGCCCCTATAGGGAGGGCACTGAAGCTTTCTTT

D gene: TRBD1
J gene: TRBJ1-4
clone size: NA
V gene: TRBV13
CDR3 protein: CASSPDRVNNEKLFF
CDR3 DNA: TGTGCCAGCAGCCCTGACAGGGTGAATAATGAAAAACTGTTTTTT

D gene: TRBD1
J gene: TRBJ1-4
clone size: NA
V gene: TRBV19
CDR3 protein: CASSSGTATNEKLFF
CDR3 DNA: TGTGCCAGTAGTAGCGGGACAGCAACTAATGAAAAACTGTTTTTT

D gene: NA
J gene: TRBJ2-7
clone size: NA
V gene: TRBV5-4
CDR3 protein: CASSLQGYEQYF
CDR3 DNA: TGTGCCAGCAGCTTGCAGGGTTACGAGCAGTACTTC

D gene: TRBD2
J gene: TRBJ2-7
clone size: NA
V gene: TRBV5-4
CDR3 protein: CASSPEGRGGPNEQYF
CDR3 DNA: TGTGCCAGCAGCCCCGAGGGGCGGGGGGGCCCGAACGAGCAGTACTTC

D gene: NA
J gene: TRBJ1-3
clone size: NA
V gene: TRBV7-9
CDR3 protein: CASRKTVSRGNTIYF
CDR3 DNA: TGTGCCAGCAGAAAGACAGTGAGTCGTGGAAACACCATATATTTT

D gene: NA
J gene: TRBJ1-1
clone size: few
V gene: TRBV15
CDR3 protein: CATSRGGLDAEAFF
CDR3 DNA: TGTGCCACCAGCAGAGGGGGGCTCGACGCTGAAGCTTTCTTT

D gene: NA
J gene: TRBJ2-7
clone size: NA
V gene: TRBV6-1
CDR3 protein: CASRGRQDGEQYF
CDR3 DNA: TGTGCCAGCAGGGGACGACAGGACGGCGAGCAGTACTTC

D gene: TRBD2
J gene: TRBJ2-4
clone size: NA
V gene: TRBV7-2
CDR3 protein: CASSLGLAGGPVKNIQYF
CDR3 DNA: TGTGCCAGCAGCTTAGGACTAGCGGGGGGGCCGGTCAAAAACATTCAGTACTTC

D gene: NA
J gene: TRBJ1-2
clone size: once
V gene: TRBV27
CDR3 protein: CASSAEGAGHDSYGYTF
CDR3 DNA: TGTGCCAGCAGTGCAGAAGGGGCAGGGCATGATTCCTATGGCTACACCTTC

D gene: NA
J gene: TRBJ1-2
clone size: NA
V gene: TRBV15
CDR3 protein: CATSSPGGRFYGYTF
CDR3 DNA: TGTGCCACCAGCAGCCCCGGAGGCAGGTTTTATGGCTACACCTTC

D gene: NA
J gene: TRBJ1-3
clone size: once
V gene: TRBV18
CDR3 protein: CASSPRVDRFSGNTIYF
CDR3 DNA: TGTGCCAGCTCACCAAGAGTAGACCGTTTTAGCGGAAACACCATATATTTT

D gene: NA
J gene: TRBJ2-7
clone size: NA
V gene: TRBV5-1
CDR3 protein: CASSLEGVYEQYF
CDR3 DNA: TGCGCCAGCAGCTTGGAAGGAGTTTACGAGCAGTACTTC

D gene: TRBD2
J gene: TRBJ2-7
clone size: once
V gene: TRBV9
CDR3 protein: CASSVGRTSGESYEQYF
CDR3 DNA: TGTGCCAGCAGCGTAGGACGGACTAGCGGGGAATCCTACGAGCAGTACTTC

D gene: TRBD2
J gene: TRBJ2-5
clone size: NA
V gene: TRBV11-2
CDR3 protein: CASTLGLAGRETQYF
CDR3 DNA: TGTGCCAGCACCCTCGGACTAGCGGGGCGAGAGACCCAGTACTTC

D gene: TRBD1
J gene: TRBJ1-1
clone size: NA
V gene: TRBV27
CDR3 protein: CASSFRGRNTEAFF
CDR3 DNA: TGTGCCAGCAGTTTCAGGGGGAGGAACACTGAAGCTTTCTTT

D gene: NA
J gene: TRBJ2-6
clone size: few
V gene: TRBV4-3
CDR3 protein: CASSHTGTGANVLTF
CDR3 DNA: TGCGCCAGCAGTCACACAGGGACTGGGGCCAACGTCCTGACTTTC

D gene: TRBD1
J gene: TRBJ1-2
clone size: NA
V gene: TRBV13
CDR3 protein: CASSGTGSNYGYTF
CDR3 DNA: TGTGCCAGCAGCGGGACAGGGAGCAACTATGGCTACACCTTC

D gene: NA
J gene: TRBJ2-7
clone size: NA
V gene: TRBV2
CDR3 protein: CASEEIGAGKAYEQYF
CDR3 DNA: TGTGCCAGCGAAGAAATAGGGGCAGGGAAGGCCTACGAGCAGTACTTC

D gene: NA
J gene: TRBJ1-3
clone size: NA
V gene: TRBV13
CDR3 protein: CASSERGTGRGNTIYF
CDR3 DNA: TGTGCCAGCAGCGAAAGGGGAACAGGAAGAGGAAACACCATATATTTT

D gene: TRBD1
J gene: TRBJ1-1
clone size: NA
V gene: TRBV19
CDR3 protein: CASSILDRDAFF
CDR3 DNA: TGTGCCAGTAGTATCTTGGACAGGGACGCTTTCTTT

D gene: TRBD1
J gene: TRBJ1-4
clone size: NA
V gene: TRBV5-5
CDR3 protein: CASSFVQGAREEKLFF
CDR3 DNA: TGTGCCAGCAGCTTTGTACAGGGGGCTCGTGAGGAAAAACTGTTTTTT

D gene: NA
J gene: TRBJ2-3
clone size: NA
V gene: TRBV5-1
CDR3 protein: CASSREGGGRTDTQYF
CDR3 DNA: TGCGCCAGCAGCCGGGAGGGAGGGGGCCGGACAGATACGCAGTATTTT

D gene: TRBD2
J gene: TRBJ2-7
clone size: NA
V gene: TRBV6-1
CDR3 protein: CASRAGTSGSGEQYF
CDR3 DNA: TGTGCCAGCAGGGCCGGGACTAGCGGGAGTGGGGAGCAGTACTTC

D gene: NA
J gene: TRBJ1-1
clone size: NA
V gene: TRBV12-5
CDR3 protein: CASGPKAGPNTEAFF
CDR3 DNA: TGTGCTAGTGGCCCCAAAGCGGGGCCAAACACTGAAGCTTTCTTT

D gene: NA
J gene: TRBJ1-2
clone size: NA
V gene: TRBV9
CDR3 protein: CASSVAGGDYGYTF
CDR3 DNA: TGTGCCAGCAGCGTAGCAGGCGGGGACTATGGCTACACCTTC

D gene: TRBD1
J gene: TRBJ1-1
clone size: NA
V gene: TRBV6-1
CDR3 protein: CASSGYRGSGTEAFF
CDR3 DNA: TGTGCCAGCAGTGGATACAGGGGGTCGGGCACTGAAGCTTTCTTT

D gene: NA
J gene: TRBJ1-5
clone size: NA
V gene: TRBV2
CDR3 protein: CASSDRSLIKAPQHF
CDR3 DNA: TGTGCCAGCAGCGACAGGTCCCTGATTAAGGCGCCCCAGCATTTT

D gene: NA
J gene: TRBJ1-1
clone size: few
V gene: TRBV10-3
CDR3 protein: CAISGVDGEAFF
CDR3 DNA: TGTGCCATCAGTGGAGTAGACGGGGAAGCTTTCTTT

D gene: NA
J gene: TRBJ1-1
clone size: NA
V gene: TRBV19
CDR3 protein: CASSIRGDTEAFF
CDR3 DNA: TGTGCCAGTAGTATACGGGGTGACACTGAAGCTTTCTTT